These T cell receptor beta chains were read from a single sample in a study of T cells after yellow fever vaccination. Using its own MiXCR run on the 5' RACE reads, TCRdb lists one record per CDR3 protein. Among 45,000 to 60,000 distinct CDR3 sequences listed, 6.6% were seen once. The source was CD8+ T cells not binding an NS4B(214-222) dextramer, sorted from PBMCs, collected about 41 days after the first yellow fever vaccination. These receptors all come from a man aged 18 to 35 who received the YFV17D yellow fever vaccine. CDR3s include the opening cysteine and the closing phenylalanine or tryptophan. Fields, in order: J gene, V gene, D gene, clone size, CDR3 DNA, CDR3 protein. The D gene is left open where the match is weak. For some rows the clone size is stated as once, few or many, or as a class when expanded; others skip it.

>TRBJ1-1|TRBV9|-|few
TGTGCCAGCAGCGAGGGAGCGAACACTGAAGCTTTCTTT
CASSEGANTEAFF
>TRBJ2-1|TRBV19|TRBD1|-
TGTGCCAGTAGCAGAGGAGAGACAGGGCCCTACAATGAGCAGTTCTTC
CASSRGETGPYNEQFF
>TRBJ2-2|TRBV29-1|-|many
TGCAGCGCCTCAACCTGGACCGGGGAGCTGTTTTTT
CSASTWTGELFF
>TRBJ2-5|TRBV13|-|few
TGTGCCAGCAGCGCCCCCGGGCCCTCAGAGACCCAGTACTTC
CASSAPGPSETQYF
>TRBJ2-2|TRBV12-3/TRBV12-4|-|many
TGTGCCAGCAGTTTGGGTCCAAACACCGGGGAGCTGTTTTTT
CASSLGPNTGELFF
>TRBJ2-2|TRBV7-6|-|many
TGTGCCAGCAGCTTTACGGGGACCACCGGGGAGCTGTTTTTT
CASSFTGTTGELFF
>TRBJ1-2|TRBV6-2/TRBV6-3|-|many
TGTGCCAGCCCCCACTGTCCGGGCTGGAATGGCTACACCTTC
CASPHCPGWNGYTF
>TRBJ1-1|TRBV7-8|-|many
TGTGCCAGCAGCCACGGACAGAATCTCATGAACACTGAAGCTTTCTTT
CASSHGQNLMNTEAFF
>TRBJ1-6|TRBV7-9|-|-
TGTGCCAGCAGCACAGTAGACAGTATCGCGTCCCTCCACTTT
CASSTVDSIASLHF
>TRBJ2-2|TRBV24-1|-|many
TGTGCCACTTCCTCGGCGTCCGGGGAGCTGTTTTTT
CATSSASGELFF
>TRBJ2-1|TRBV7-3|-|many
TGTGCCAGCAGCTTTCTTTTCAATGAGCAGTTCTTC
CASSFLFNEQFF
>TRBJ1-6|TRBV12-3/TRBV12-4|-|-
TGTGCCAGCAGTCCCGGGACTTTGGGCTTACCCCTCCACTTT
CASSPGTLGLPLHF
>TRBJ2-1|TRBV4-3|TRBD2|many
TGCGCCAGCAGCCAAGGGACTAGCGGGTACAATGAGCAGTTCTTC
CASSQGTSGYNEQFF
>TRBJ1-4|TRBV14|-|few
TGTGCCAGCAGCCAAGACGTGGCGCCTAATGAAAAACTGTTTTTT
CASSQDVAPNEKLFF
>TRBJ2-6|TRBV19|TRBD1|few
TGTGCCAGTGGACAGGGGTTTTTCTCTGGGGCCAACGTCCTGACTTTC
CASGQGFFSGANVLTF
>TRBJ2-1|TRBV11-2|-|few
TGTGCCAGCAGCCTTGGGGGGAGTCGGTTCTTC
CASSLGGSRFF
>TRBJ1-5|TRBV6-2/TRBV6-3|-|-
TGTGCCAGCAGTTACGGGGTAACGAGCAATCAGCCCCAGCATTTT
CASSYGVTSNQPQHF
>TRBJ2-6|TRBV11-1|-|-
TGTGCCAGCAGCTTTGGGTACTCTGGGGCCAACGTCCTGACTTTC
CASSFGYSGANVLTF
>TRBJ1-2|TRBV7-9|TRBD1|few
TGTGCCAGCAGACAAGTTCCGGGACAGGTCTATGGCTACACCTTC
CASRQVPGQVYGYTF
>TRBJ2-6|TRBV6-1|-|few
TGTGCCAGCAGTGAACCATCAATCTCTGGGGCCAACGTCCTGACTTTC
CASSEPSISGANVLTF
>TRBJ2-1|TRBV4-1|TRBD1|-
TGCGCCAGCAGCCAAGAAAAGGGACAGCGATACTACAATGAGCAGTTCTTC
CASSQEKGQRYYNEQFF
>TRBJ1-2|TRBV6-2/TRBV6-3|-|few
TGTGCCAGCAGTTACTCCACAGCTAATAACTATGGCTACACCTTC
CASSYSTANNYGYTF
>TRBJ1-5|TRBV15|-|few
TGTGCCACCAGCACGCCGGGACGGAGGTTTCTTAGCAATCAGCCCCAGCATTTT
CATSTPGRRFLSNQPQHF
>TRBJ2-7|TRBV25-1|-|many
TGTGCCAGCAGTGTCGTAAGCTACGAGCAGTACTTC
CASSVVSYEQYF
>TRBJ2-1|TRBV11-2|-|many
TGTGCCAGCAGCTTAGGGTCTAGGGAGGTCGATGAGCAGTTCTTC
CASSLGSREVDEQFF
>TRBJ2-3|TRBV6-4|TRBD1|-
TGTGCCAGCAGTGACGGGACAGGGGGCGCAGATACGCAGTATTTT
CASSDGTGGADTQYF
>TRBJ2-3|TRBV6-6|-|-
TGTGCCAGCAGTACGGGACTTTCAGATACGCAGTATTTT
CASSTGLSDTQYF
>TRBJ2-3|TRBV2|-|few
TGTGCCAGCAGTGGACCCAGGGGTGCAAGCACAGATACGCAGTATTTT
CASSGPRGASTDTQYF
>TRBJ2-2|TRBV29-1|TRBD1|few
TGCAGCGTTGAAGACCCAAAAAACAGGGGGCAGACCGGGGAGCTGTTTTTT
CSVEDPKNRGQTGELFF
>TRBJ1-5|TRBV30|-|many
TGTGCCTGGAGTTTGGGATTTGGCAATCAGCCCCAGCATTTT
CAWSLGFGNQPQHF
>TRBJ2-3|TRBV2|TRBD1|-
TGTGCCTGCAGACAGGAAGAGGTCGGGACAGCTAGCACAGATACGCAGTATTTT
CACRQEEVGTASTDTQYF
>TRBJ1-6|TRBV7-9|-|-
TGTGCCACCAGGGTTCTGGGTCTGAATTCACCCCTCCACTTT
CATRVLGLNSPLHF
>TRBJ1-2|TRBV5-1|-|-
TGCGCCAGCAGCTTGTCCGGGACTTTTGCTATGGGCTACACCTTC
CASSLSGTFAMGYTF
>TRBJ1-2|TRBV24-1|-|many
TGTGCCACCAGTGATTTCGAGGGGATTGGCTATGGCTACACCTTC
CATSDFEGIGYGYTF
>TRBJ2-5|TRBV7-9|TRBD1|-
TGTGCCAGCAGCCGAACCAGGACAGGCGGCGAAGAGACCCAGTACTTC
CASSRTRTGGEETQYF
>TRBJ2-7|TRBV6-6|-|many
TGTGCCAGCAGTTACTCGCCCGGGAACGAGCAGTACTTC
CASSYSPGNEQYF